These 30 T cell receptor beta chains were all obtained from the same sample, sequenced in a study of PD-L1 blockade in urothelial cancer. The data were produced by immunoSEQ multiplex PCR, yet TCRdb's version contains in-frame clones alone and is incomplete. The sample has 70,000 to 75,000 clones; about 85% are singletons. The sequenced sample was PBMCs, obtained around atezolizumab (anti-PD-L1) treatment. Receptor source: a man between 65 and 85 years old with urothelial cancer.

CDR3 loop: CASSVGDNSYEQYF. The CDR3 DNA follows: TGTGCCAGCAGCGTAGGGGACAACTCCTACGAGCAGTACTTC. V and J are TRBV9 and TRBJ2-7; D may be TRBD1 (6 bases). Germline CDR1 SGDLS, CDR2 YYNGEE. V lost 0 bases to trimming and J lost 0 bases, with 7 bases between them. This CDR3 spans 14 amino acids.

Only a few counts were recorded for this clone. The chain uses TRBV7-9 and TRBJ1-2, with D uncertain. Germline CDR1 reads SEHNR; CDR2 reads FQNEAQ (reference sequence). V lost 1 base and J lost 2, with 5 bases in between. This CDR3 is built from 13 residues. The CDR3 DNA sequence: TGTGCCAGCAGCTTAGATACAAACTATGGCTACACCTTC. It is translated as CASSLDTNYGYTF.

This chain connects TRBV7-9 to TRBJ2-3; TRBD2 matches at 14 bases. The CDR3 spans 18 residues. Germline CDR1 and CDR2: SEHNR and FQNEAQ (reference sequence). Unmatched junction bases numbered 5, after V lost 2 bases and J lost 1 base. CDR3 protein: CASSLPRGLAGGTDTQYF. The CDR3, as DNA: TGTGCCAGCAGCTTACCCCGGGGACTAGCGGGAGGCACAGATACGCAGTATTTT.

The chain carries TRBV6-1 and TRBJ1-6; TRBD1 might be the D (5 bases). This CDR3 is 17 amino acids long. In germline, CDR1 is MNHNS, CDR2 SASEGT. V was shortened by 1 base and J by 0 bases, with 10 bases between the two germline ends. The CDR3 here is CASSEVGGSSYNSPLHF. Written as DNA, the CDR3 is TGTGCCAGCAGTGAAGTCGGGGGAAGCTCCTATAATTCACCCCTCCACTTT.

The table lists this clone with a count of one. The V call is TRBV4-1, the J call TRBJ2-7, with TRBD1 matching 7 bases. CDR1 is MGHRA and CDR2 is YSYEKL in the germline V gene. There are 17 residues in the CDR3. V gave up 4 bases and J gave up 2 bases; unmatched junction bases: 14. The CDR3 loop reads CASSRPQQGPRPYEQYF. CDR3 nucleotides: TGCGCCAGCAGCCGACCACAACAGGGGCCCAGGCCCTACGAGCAGTACTTC.

V is TRBV19 and J is TRBJ2-6, with a possible D match to TRBD1 (6 bases). This CDR3 is built from 18 residues. Trimming left V 6 bases short and J 5 bases short, with 23 bases between. Per germline, CDR1 LNHDA and CDR2 SQIVND (reference sequence). Here the CDR3 reads CASSNLRTATIRANVLTF. The CDR3 coding sequence is TGTGCCAGTAGCAACCTTAGGACAGCGACTATCAGGGCCAACGTCCTGACTTTC.

V is TRBV28 and J is TRBJ1-3, with D maybe TRBD1 (5 bases). This CDR3 has 15 amino acids. Trimming left V 6 bases short and J 0 bases short, with 12 bases between. The germline CDR1 and CDR2 sequences are MDHEN and SYDVKM. CDR3 DNA: TGTGCCAGCAGGGGGGGGGTAGTCTCTGGAAACACCATATATTTT. Translating gives CASRGGVVSGNTIYF.

The V and J genes are TRBV5-4 and TRBJ2-7; 8 bases map to TRBD1. J lost 6 bases, V lost 0 bases, and 11 bases had no gene match. Germline lookup yields CDR1 SGHNT and CDR2 YYREEE (reference sequence). This CDR3 region has 16 residues. The DNA for the CDR3 is TGTGCCAGCAGCTTGGGGACTGGACAGGGCGGCGGCGAGCAGTACTTC. Translation: CASSLGTGQGGGEQYF. The full variable domain, its missing parts supplied by reference TRBV5-4 and TRBJ2-7, is ETGVTQSPTHLIKTRGQQVTLRCSSQSGHNTVSWYQQALGQGPQFIFQYYREEENGRGNFPPRFSGLQFPNYSSELNVNALELDDSALYLCASSLGTGQGGGEQYFGPGTRLTVT.

J is TRBJ2-7 and V is TRBV11-2; D unclear. Trimming took off 3 bases at V and 2 bases at J, with 8 bases between the two ends. There are 13 residues in the CDR3. Germline CDR1 reads SGHAT; CDR2 reads FQNNGV. The CDR3 region is CASSFRVAYEQYF. As DNA, the CDR3 is TGTGCCAGCAGCTTCCGAGTGGCCTACGAGCAGTACTTC.

This chain joins TRBV5-1 and TRBJ2-2, with 8 nucleotides matching TRBD2. This CDR3 spans 16 amino acids. The junction had 7 bases not matched to a gene; V was cut back by 3 bases and J by 3 bases. Germline V gene data show CDR1 as SGHRS and CDR2 as YFSETQ. Here the CDR3 reads CASSSIAGRDTGELFF. As DNA, the CDR3 is TGCGCCAGCAGCTCGATAGCGGGAAGGGACACCGGGGAGCTGTTTTTT.

V is TRBV19 and J is TRBJ2-1; 10 bases match TRBD2. J lost 4 bases, V lost 2 bases, and 5 bases had no gene match. Germline CDR1 is LNHDA and CDR2 is SQIVND (reference sequence). The CDR3 has 16 residues. The CDR3, as DNA: TGTGCCAGTAGTATATTAGGACTAGCGGAATACAATGAGCAGTTCTTC. It translates to CASSILGLAEYNEQFF.

The chain combines TRBV19 with TRBJ1-5; D is unresolved. Trimming took 6 bases from V and 0 from J, leaving 9 bases between them. Germline CDR1 and CDR2: LNHDA and SQIVND (reference sequence). The length of the CDR3 is 14 residues. This CDR3 is CASRSDYSNQPQHF. The DNA of the CDR3 is TGTGCCAGTAGGTCCGACTATAGCAATCAGCCCCAGCATTTT.

The CDR3 reads CASSLSWSGQGPETQYF. CDR3 DNA: TGCGCCAGCAGCTTGAGCTGGTCGGGACAGGGCCCAGAGACCCAGTACTTC. The chain couples TRBV5-1 to TRBJ2-5, with 9 positions matching TRBD1. CDR1 is SGHRS, CDR2 YFSETQ, per germline. With V trimmed by 1 base and J by 4 bases, 11 bases remained unmatched. CDR3 length: 17 residues.

The V and J genes are TRBV5-4 and TRBJ2-2; D ambiguous. Germline CDR1 reads SGHNT; CDR2 reads YYREEE (reference sequence). Trimming left V 0 bases short and J 3 bases short, with 6 bases between. There are 14 residues in the CDR3. CDR3 residues: CASSLEPDTGELFF. The CDR3 DNA sequence: TGTGCCAGCAGCTTGGAACCGGACACCGGGGAGCTGTTTTTT.

This clone has more than one count but fewer than ten. This chain connects TRBV2 to TRBJ1-4; a possible D gene is TRBD1 (5 bases). CDR1 SNHLY and CDR2 FYNNEI come from the germline V gene. Trimming pared 3 bases from V and 0 bases from J, leaving 8 bases between. The CDR3 spans 15 residues. The CDR3 DNA follows: TGTGCCAGCAGTGATGTAGGGGCAACTAATGAAAAACTGTTTTTT. It specifies CASSDVGATNEKLFF.

This rearrangement joins TRBV4-1 to TRBJ2-5; perhaps TRBD2 as D (7 bases). The CDR3 sequence is 15 residues long. V lost 0 bases to trimming and J lost 5 bases, with 13 bases between them. CDR1 is MGHRA, CDR2 YSYEKL, per germline. CDR3 sequence: CASSQDRGGGETQYF. The CDR3 DNA reads as TGCGCCAGCAGCCAAGATAGAGGGGGAGGGGAGACCCAGTACTTC.

V and J are TRBV7-3 and TRBJ1-1; no clear D gene. Trimming pared 5 bases from V and 4 bases from J, leaving 11 bases between. Germline CDR1 and CDR2: SGHTA and FQGTGA. The length of the CDR3 is 13 residues. The CDR3 nucleotides are TGTGCCAGCAGCCCCCGGCGGAGCACTGAAGCTTTCTTT. Protein product: CASSPRRSTEAFF.

This CDR3 reads CASSGTGGGNQPQHF. The CDR3 DNA is TGTGCCAGCAGCGGGACAGGGGGCGGCAATCAGCCCCAGCATTTT. V usage is TRBV2 and J usage is TRBJ1-5, with 12 bases that match TRBD1. J was trimmed by 2 bases and V by 6 bases; bases with no gene match: 2. CDR3 length equals 15 residues. Germline V gives CDR1 SNHLY, CDR2 FYNNEI.

CDR3 amino acids: CASTLPRENTEAFF. DNA of the CDR3: TGCGCCAGCACCCTCCCGAGAGAGAACACTGAAGCTTTCTTT. The rearrangement joins TRBV5-1 to TRBJ1-1; D unclear. V lost 6 bases, J lost 1 base, and 13 bases lay in between. This CDR3 has 14 residues. Per germline, CDR1 SGHRS and CDR2 YFSETQ.

The chain recombines TRBV5-5 with TRBJ2-2, with D possibly TRBD2 on 5 matching bases. The CDR3 has 16 residues. The V end was cut by 0 bases, the J end by 4 bases, with 13 bases between. The germline gives CDR1 SGHKS, CDR2 YYEKEE (reference sequence). CDR3 residues: CASSLVEGNPTGELFF. Here the CDR3 DNA reads TGTGCCAGCAGCTTGGTCGAGGGCAATCCCACCGGGGAGCTGTTTTTT.

V is TRBV5-3 and J is TRBJ2-7; 9 nucleotides line up with TRBD2. TRBV5-3 has ORF status, its function being uncertain. The CDR3 runs to 14 residues. V lost 0 bases, J lost 6 bases, and 4 bases stayed unmatched. CDR3 nucleotides: TGTGCCAGAAGCTTGGGACTAGCGGCATCCGAGCAGTACTTC. Its protein product is CARSLGLAASEQYF.

The chain carries TRBV5-1 and TRBJ2-1; 9 nucleotides match TRBD2. This CDR3 spans 19 amino acids. Germline V lookup: CDR1 SGHRS, CDR2 YFSETQ. Trimming at V came to 5 bases and at J to 3 bases, leaving 18 bases not matched to a gene. The CDR3 region has the DNA TGCGCCAGCAGTTGGGGGCTAGCGGGATTTACCCCGAACTACAATGAGCAGTTCTTC. It codes for CASSWGLAGFTPNYNEQFF.

The chain carries TRBV28 and TRBJ1-3; no clear D gene. CDR1 and CDR2 (germline): MDHEN, SYDVKM. With 1 base removed from V and 5 bases from J, the gap between germline ends came to 6 bases. This CDR3 has 13 residues. The CDR3 here is CASSLFPRNTIYF. CDR3 nucleotide sequence: TGTGCCAGCAGTTTATTTCCCAGAAACACCATATATTTT.

The count of this clone is one. The V call is TRBV5-1, the J call TRBJ2-2, with 9 bases fitting TRBD1. CDR1 and CDR2 (germline): SGHRS, YFSETQ. The CDR3 has 15 residues. The V and J ends lost 1 base and 3 bases, in that order; junction bases with no gene match: 1. The CDR3: CASSLTGGYTGELFF. The CDR3, as DNA: TGCGCCAGCAGCTTGACAGGGGGCTACACCGGGGAGCTGTTTTTT.

The V and J genes are TRBV19 and TRBJ1-5; D ambiguous. The germline V gene encodes CDR1 LNHDA and CDR2 SQIVND (reference sequence). V was clipped by 4 bases and J by 5 bases, with 6 bases between them. The length of the CDR3 is 12 residues. In DNA, the CDR3 is TGTGCCAGTAGTAGCTCAGATCAGCCCCAGCATTTT. Amino acids: CASSSSDQPQHF.

The gene calls are TRBV28 and TRBJ1-3; no firm D call. This CDR3 comprises 14 residues. V lost 6 bases and J lost 0, with 9 bases in between. Germline CDR1 and CDR2: MDHEN and SYDVKM. The CDR3 is CASRRRVSGNTIYF. The CDR3, as DNA: TGTGCCAGCAGGAGACGGGTCTCTGGAAACACCATATATTTT. Together with reference TRBV28 and TRBJ1-3, the CDR3 gives the full variable domain: DVKVTQSSRYLVKRTGEKVFLECVQDMDHENMFWYRQDPGLGLRLIYFSYDVKMKEKGDIPEGYSVSREKKERFSLILESASTNQTSMYLCASRRRVSGNTIYFGEGSWLTVV.

This clone showed up just a few times. The V gene is TRBV10-3, the J gene TRBJ2-7, with 11 bases aligning to TRBD1. V was clipped by 10 bases and J by 1 base; unmatched bases: 3. CDR1 ENHRY and CDR2 SYGVKD come from the germline V gene. The length of the CDR3 is 13 residues. The CDR3 nucleotides are TGTGCCACTGGGACAGGGGGATCCTACGAGCAGTACTTC. It codes for CATGTGGSYEQYF.

The V and J genes are TRBV27 and TRBJ2-5; D is possibly TRBD1 (5 bases). Trimming cost V 2 bases and J 5 bases, with 18 bases left between them. Germline V gene lookup returns CDR1 MNHEY and CDR2 SMNVEV (reference sequence). The CDR3 extends over 16 amino acids. Here the CDR3 DNA reads TGTGCCAGCAGTTTAAGAACCCCCACCCCAGGGGAGACCCAGTACTTC. This sequence encodes CASSLRTPTPGETQYF.

The rearrangement links TRBV5-1 to TRBJ2-1; 11 bases line up with TRBD2. The germline gives CDR1 SGHRS, CDR2 YFSETQ. The CDR3 is 16 residues long. The ends lost 1 base at V and 6 bases at J; junction bases unmatched: 6. The CDR3: CASSLKLAGAGNEQFF. The CDR3 bases are TGCGCCAGCAGCTTGAAACTAGCGGGAGCGGGCAATGAGCAGTTCTTC.

The chain is built from TRBV11-2 and TRBJ2-1, with D possibly matching TRBD1 (5 bases). The CDR3 has 13 amino acids. Germline lookup yields CDR1 SGHAT and CDR2 FQNNGV. The ends were cut back, 0 bases at V and 9 bases at J, with 9 bases in the middle. The CDR3 loop is CASSLEQVGEQFF. The CDR3 bases are TGTGCCAGCAGCTTAGAACAGGTAGGTGAGCAGTTCTTC.